This T cell receptor beta chain was sequenced during a study of CD8 T cells in Susac syndrome. Germline CDR1 reads SQVTM; CDR2 reads ANQGSEA. The V gene lost 6 bases and the J gene lost 3 bases, with 15 bases spanning the gap. The CDR3 covers 13 residues. RNA, at about 0.45 to 1 ug, was reverse transcribed with random hexamers. TCRdb itself ran the immunoSEQ multiplex PCR reads through MiXCR, one entry per CDR3 protein. The sample has about 290,000 distinct CDR3 sequences, 70% to 90% seen once. The T cells that were sequenced for TCR beta were CD8+ and CD4+ cells from blood. The multiple sclerosis control group consisted of treatment-naive patients whose relapsing-remitting disease, which was either stable or active, fulfilled revised McDonald criteria.

The TCR sequence derives from a human donor with multiple sclerosis. The source material was CD8+ T cells from PBMCs. V and J are TRBV29-1 and TRBJ2-7, with D tentatively TRBD1 (6 bases). CDR3 nucleotide sequence: TGCAGCGTCCAAGGGGACAATAGCTACGAGCAGTACTTC. Translated, it gives CSVQGDNSYEQYF.